This T cell receptor (beta chain) was sequenced for a study of shared T cell receptors in the human thymus. V lost 6 bases, J lost 4 bases, and 16 bases stayed unmatched. Germline V CDR1 and CDR2: SGHRS, YFSETQ. This CDR3 is built from 18 residues. Using immunoSEQ multiplex PCR, the repertoire was profiled, and TCRdb retains in-frame clones only, with some absent. Here the sample spans hundreds of thousands of clones, approximately 89% being singletons. These data are also associated with another study on human thymus T cells. From that paper: Corrective surgery for congenital heart defects was being performed on the healthy Finnish infants who were the donors. Thymic samples were excised during corrective heart operations. The authors found apparently biased V and J gene usage in thymic and blood repertoires. Thymic repertoires of unrelated individuals were reported in related research to overlap highly.

The chain couples TRBV5-1 to TRBJ2-1, with TRBD2 matching 10 bases. The sequenced sample was thymocytes. The source is a boy in the first two years of life with a congenital heart defect. The CDR3 region is CASNLTPGLATTYNEQFF. The CDR3 coding sequence is TGCGCCAGCAACCTAACTCCGGGACTAGCGACGACATACAATGAGCAGTTCTTC.